These 5 T cell receptor delta chains were sequenced from one sample in a study of gamma-delta chains in newborns, infants, children. TCRdb processed the reads again with the CATT caller. In the table there are 9,500 to 12,000 delta-chain clones, about 8.6% of which are singletons. The sequencing input was blood. Receptors originate from a child who was a newborn, infant or young child, either healthy, febrile or measles-vaccinated (not recorded which).

In this sample, this clone turned up a few times. The rearrangement joins TRDV2 to TRDJ1; the match to TRDD3 covers 7 bases. V trimming: 2 bases; J trimming: 2 bases; junction bases outside the gene matches: 7. CDR3 length equals 15 residues. Per the germline V gene, CDR1 is GEAIGNYY and CDR2 is EKD. This CDR3 is CACDILGDTTDKLIF. The CDR3 DNA follows: TGTGCCTGTGACATTTTGGGGGACACGACCGATAAACTCATCTTT.

The chain links TRDV2 to TRDJ1; 9 nucleotides align to TRDD3. The CDR3 is made up of 21 amino acids. With 3 bases clipped from V and 0 bases from J, the junction kept 22 bases outside the gene matches. Germline V gives CDR1 GEAIGNYY, CDR2 EKD. CDR3 loop: CACDPISYWGTRESYTDKLIF. The CDR3 DNA is TGTGCCTGTGACCCGATCTCCTACTGGGGGACCAGGGAGTCTTACACCGATAAACTCATCTTT.

In DNA form, the CDR3 reads TGTGCCTGTGATCGACTGGGGGATAAATCAGGGACCGATAAACTCATCTTT. This gives the protein CACDRLGDKSGTDKLIF. The chain combines TRDV2 with TRDJ1; 11 positions match TRDD3. CDR3 length: 17 amino acids. Germline V gene lookup returns CDR1 GEAIGNYY and CDR2 EKD. V was clipped by 4 bases and J by 2 bases; unmatched bases: 11.

This clone appeared a few times. The V and J genes are TRDV2 and TRDJ1; TRDD3 matches 13 bases. Germline lookup yields CDR1 GEAIGNYY and CDR2 EKD. This CDR3 comprises 19 residues. V shed 3 bases and J 1 base; nucleotides not matched to a gene: 13. The chain's CDR3 is CACDPVGTGGYAGTDKLIF. The DNA of the CDR3 is TGTGCCTGTGACCCGGTCGGTACTGGGGGATACGCGGGCACCGATAAACTCATCTTT.

DNA for the CDR3: TGTGCTCTTGGGGAACTACTTCTCTCCCGATCCACCGATAAACTCATCTTT. Its translation is CALGELLLSRSTDKLIF. The chain employs TRDV1 and TRDJ1; the D is unclear. The germline gives CDR1 TSWWSYY, CDR2 QGS. The CDR3 sequence is 17 residues long. The V and J ends lost 0 bases and 1 base respectively, with 15 bases between them.